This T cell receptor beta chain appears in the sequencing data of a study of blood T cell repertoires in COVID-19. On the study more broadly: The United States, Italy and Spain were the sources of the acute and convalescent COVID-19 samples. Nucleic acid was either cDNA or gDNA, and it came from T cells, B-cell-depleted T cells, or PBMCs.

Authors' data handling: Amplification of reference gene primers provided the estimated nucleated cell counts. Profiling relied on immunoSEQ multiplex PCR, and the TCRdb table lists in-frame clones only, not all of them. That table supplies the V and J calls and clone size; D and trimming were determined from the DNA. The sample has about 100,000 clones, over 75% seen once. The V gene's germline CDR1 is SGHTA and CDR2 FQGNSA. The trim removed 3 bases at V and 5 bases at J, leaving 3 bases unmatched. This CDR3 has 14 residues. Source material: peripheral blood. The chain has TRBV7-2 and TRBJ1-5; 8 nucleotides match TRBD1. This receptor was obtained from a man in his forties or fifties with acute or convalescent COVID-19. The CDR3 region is CASSLTGADQPQHF. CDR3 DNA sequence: TGTGCCAGCAGCTTGACAGGGGCAGATCAGCCCCAGCATTTT.